The present entry profiles one T cell receptor (beta chain) with its context. Its antigen remains unknown. The data stem from a study of blood T cells in healthy people across ages. Study conclusions and caveats: Roughly linear declines in TCR beta diversity per million T cells occurred with age. PBMC samples, being unsorted, prevented any conclusive comparison of naive and antigen-experienced cells. Naive T cell percentage strongly correlated with TCR beta diversity.

Then a second PCR, running about 6 to 12 cycles, was carried out with a sample-barcoded 5' primer and a J-beta primer mix. Using its own MiXCR run on the 5' RACE reads, TCRdb lists one record per CDR3 protein. The sample has 600,000 to 1,000,000 distinct CDR3 sequences, 55% to 70% seen once. The sample taken for sequencing was blood. The sequence derives from a man aged 30 to 45 in good health.

CDR3 loop: CASSEGTTRKEDEKLFF. The CDR3 DNA reads TGCGCCAGCAGTGAAGGGACCACACGCAAAGAGGATGAAAAACTGTTTTTT. The V gene is TRBV10-1, the J gene TRBJ1-4; D is perhaps TRBD1 (5 bases). This CDR3 spans 17 amino acids. Germline lookup yields CDR1 WNHNN and CDR2 SYGVQD (reference sequence). Trimming pared 3 bases from V and 6 bases from J, leaving 20 bases between.